This T cell receptor (beta chain) was profiled in a study of blood T cell repertoires in COVID-19 (TCRdb year 2020). About the study as a whole: Collaborator samples came from the United States, Italy and Spain and covered acute and convalescent phases of COVID-19. HLA class I and class II types, where available, came from metadata supplied by the sample provider rather than from assay-based typing. The material from the prospective study consisted of cDNA or gDNA derived from T cells, B-cell-depleted T cells, or PBMCs. Deeply sampled blood TCRbeta repertoires from subjects exposed to, actively infected with, or recovered from COVID-19 were included in the dataset. Samples were obtained from the ongoing ImmuneRACE study (first 160 participants) and from about 1,300 subjects provided by 6 global collaborators. The repertoires were made available in a free public database intended to serve as a resource for research on the immune response to SARS-CoV-2. Nearly every sample came with metadata listing a de-identified subject ID, COVID-19 status, age in years and sex.

In the prospective study, participants were about 18 to 95 years old, resided in about two dozen geographic areas of the United States, and were enrolled through a virtual design. In the prospective study, cohorts were assigned on the basis of participant-reported clinical history obtained from a screening survey and a study questionnaire. ImmuneRACE Cohort 3 recovered participants were defined by two consecutive negative NP/OP PCR tests, healthcare professional clearance, or symptom resolution. Each participant in the prospective study had whole blood, serum and a nasopharyngeal or oropharyngeal swab collected by mobile phlebotomists. Prospective study participants could optionally give additional blood draws and questionnaires over an approximately 2-month period. Prospective study blood samples were shipped either frozen or at room temperature before DNA extraction. To note about this clone: The clone's antigen remains unknown. No per-base quality is available; no much larger clone lies one base away.

The immunoSEQ Assay, a bias-controlled multiplex PCR, was used to amplify TCRbeta CDR3 regions from genomic DNA. Processing in the source paper ran as follows. Within the assay, amplification of reference gene primers was used to estimate how many nucleated cells each sample contained. Sequence reads were collapsed and filtered to measure the absolute abundance of every unique TCRbeta CDR3 rearrangement. For each sample, productive Simpson clonality was calculated by taking the square root of Simpson's diversity index across productive rearrangements. As stored in TCRdb, this immuneACCESS dataset retains in-frame rearrangements with V and J assigned. A fraction of the clones does not appear; measured against another copy, unresolved V genes explain less than half of the discrepancy, and the remainder lacks a known reason. V and J calls and clone size are given by that table; D and trimming were obtained from the DNA. Recorded for this sample are roughly 310,000 clones; about 88% of them occurred a single time. The top ten clonotypes cover about 9.9% of the sample.

The CDR3 runs 14 residues from the cysteine to the phenylalanine. The read is trimmed to its CDR3 DNA, 42 bases read in frame from base 1. As encoded in the germline V gene (reference sequence), CDR1 is GTSNPN while CDR2 is SVGIG. V is shortened by 4 bases, J by 0 bases, and the region joining them spans 10 bases. Points the paper makes about the study in general: The quantity of clinical and demographic metadata differed by source and by participant and was supplied without curation.

Source material: PBMCs or T cells enriched from blood (not recorded which). The rearrangement combines TRBV30 with TRBJ1-3; the D region possibly corresponds to TRBD1 (5 bases align). The source is a woman aged 40 to 50 who had recovered from COVID-19. The CDR3 reads CAWNQGHSGNTIYF. The DNA reads as follows: TGTGCCTGGAATCAGGGTCACTCTGGAAACACCATATATTTT.